This T cell receptor beta chain was observed in a study of cytomegalovirus exposure and HLA in healthy donors. PCR employed 60 Vbeta and 13 Jbeta primers. Assay: immunoSEQ multiplex PCR; the TCRdb copy retains only in-frame clones and omits some. The data show some 100,000 clones, roughly 77% seen once. Germline values: CDR1 SGHAT, CDR2 FQNNGV. Between the trimmed V and J ends, which lost 0 bases and 6 bases, there was a span of 12 bases. This CDR3 has 15 residues. Study results and caveats: Cytomegalovirus association was assigned to about 150 TCR beta chains.

On this clone: No antigen is known for it.

This chain connects TRBV11-2 to TRBJ1-3; D is possibly TRBD1 (5 bases). The sequence was collected from a man over 45 in good health and CMV-seropositive. The sequenced material came from PBMCs. The CDR3 reads CASSLDLSRVNTIYF. The CDR3 nucleotides read TGTGCCAGCAGCTTAGATCTCAGCAGGGTAAACACCATATATTTT.